The TCR beta chain described here comes from a study of T cell clonotyping in hematopoietic cell transplantation. Broader study findings: Few recipient clonotypes overlapped donors; over 95% were de novo at given depth.

The repertoire was sequenced with immunoSEQ multiplex PCR; TCRdb's copy has only in-frame clones and lacks some. In the table there are thousands of clones, approximately 25% of which are singletons. This clone was seen only a few times. Its antigen is not known. The germline V gene has CDR1 SGDLS and CDR2 YYNGEE. The CDR3 contains 14 residues. V lost 3 bases to trimming and J lost 4 bases; unmatched junction nucleotides: 4. J is TRBJ2-1 and V is TRBV9; 7 bases align to TRBD2. This receptor was identified in a male patient between 40 and 49 years old who had an allogeneic stem cell transplant from an unrelated donor, so the T cells may come from the graft donor. Some clones in this sample may be carry-over from other donors' samples. Sequenced material: peripheral blood mononuclear cells, taken 180 days after allogeneic stem cell transplant. DNA for the CDR3: TGTGCCAGCAGCGAACTAGCGACTTACAATGAGCAGTTCTTC. Translating gives CASSELATYNEQFF.